This TCR beta chain was captured in a study of untreated major depressive disorder. In regard to this clone: Its antigen remains unidentified.

CDR1 and CDR2 from the germline V gene are SNHLY and FYNNEI. The CDR3 consists of 13 residues. The V end lost 6 bases, the J end lost 1 base, and 9 bases lay between the germline ends. Excluded: major illness, comorbidity, regular medication, drug use, over 100 g alcohol weekly. Notes on the study in general: Depressed patients' CD4+ T cells carried increased TRBV05-01 (Vbeta 5.1) usage versus control CD4+ T cells. Each subject's top five TRBV05-01 clones were all private. Findings may not generalize because the study sample was small.

Measured with immunoSEQ multiplex PCR; TCRdb has only the in-frame clones, and not every one. The sample has tens of thousands of clones, around 87% seen once. The sample comprised CD4+ T cells from PBMCs. The source is a woman aged 25 to 39 in good health. The V and J genes are TRBV2 and TRBJ1-1, with D perhaps TRBD1 (6 bases). The CDR3 spells CASRKGENTEAFF. CDR3 DNA sequence: TGTGCCAGCAGGAAGGGGGAGAACACTGAAGCTTTCTTT.